This is a list of T cell receptor beta chains from one sample in a study of neurological immune-mediated disorders. TCRdb ran MiXCR on the 5' RACE reads and lists one entry per CDR3 protein. Among 66,000 or so distinct CDR3 sequences listed, 5.2% were seen once. Sequencing used PBMCs. The origin of the receptors is a woman aged 25 to 45 with multiple sclerosis. CDR3s include the opening cysteine and the closing phenylalanine or tryptophan. D genes are given only for firm matches. Clone size is stated in some rows and not others, as once, few, many or a class when expanded.

j_call v_call cdr3_length clone_size d_call cdr3_aa cdr3_nt
TRBJ1-5 TRBV28 14 medium-sized TRBD1 CASSLGGFNQPQHF TGTGCCAGCAGTCTAGGGGGCTTCAATCAGCCCCAGCATTTT
TRBJ1-5 TRBV20-1 13 many TRBD1 CSASGQGRQPQHF TGCAGTGCTAGCGGACAGGGTCGTCAGCCCCAGCATTTT
TRBJ1-2 TRBV20-1 13 - - CSLHVATTYGYTF TGCAGTCTTCATGTGGCGACTACCTATGGCTACACCTTC
TRBJ2-3 TRBV20-1 18 few - CSARDITAGLENTDTQYF TGCAGTGCTAGAGATATTACAGCGGGCCTAGAAAACACAGATACGCAGTATTTT
TRBJ1-5 TRBV15 13 few - CATSSGTNQPQNF TGTGCCACCAGCTCAGGGACAAATCAGCCCCAGAATTTT
TRBJ2-1 TRBV6-4 15 few TRBD2 CASSELAGTYNEQFF TGTGCCAGCAGTGAACTAGCGGGGACCTACAATGAGCAGTTCTTC
TRBJ2-7 TRBV7-9 11 many - CASGENYEQYF TGTGCCAGCGGGGAAAACTACGAGCAGTACTTC
TRBJ1-2 TRBV5-6 15 - - CASSGTLQSNYGYTF TGTGCCAGCAGCGGGACTCTGCAAAGCAACTATGGCTACACCTTC
TRBJ1-4 TRBV6-6 14 many - CASSYPEAGEKLFF TGTGCCAGCAGCTACCCGGAGGCTGGTGAAAAACTGTTTTTT
TRBJ1-4 TRBV7-9 14 many TRBD1 CASSPTGGGEKLFF TGTGCCAGCAGCCCTACAGGGGGTGGTGAAAAACTGTTTTTT
TRBJ2-7 TRBV14 19 many TRBD1 CASSQVYGRDRFQRYEQYF TGTGCCAGCAGCCAAGTATACGGCCGGGACAGGTTTCAACGCTACGAGCAGTACTTC
TRBJ1-2 TRBV11-2 14 few TRBD1 CASSRDRVGYGYTF TGTGCCAGCAGTCGGGACAGGGTGGGCTATGGCTACACCTTC
TRBJ1-3 TRBV5-1 12 many - CASSLPGNTIYF TGCGCCAGCAGCTTGCCTGGAAACACCATATATTTT
TRBJ1-3 TRBV12-3/TRBV12-4 17 many - CASSLGGQTNSGNTIYF TGTGCCAGCAGTCTGGGCGGGCAGACCAACTCTGGAAACACCATATATTTT
TRBJ1-4 TRBV20-1 15 many - CSARDRGRANEKLFF TGCAGTGCTAGAGATAGGGGCAGGGCTAATGAAAAACTGTTTTTT
TRBJ1-6 TRBV25-1 15 few - CASAREDRYNSPLHF TGTGCCAGCGCCCGCGAGGACAGATATAATTCACCCCTCCACTTT
TRBJ1-6 TRBV5-1 14 many - CASSLPGEYSPLHF TGCGCCAGCAGCTTGCCGGGGGAATATTCACCCCTCCACTTT
TRBJ2-1 TRBV7-9 15 many TRBD1 CASSKSGQGGDEQFF TGTGCCAGCAGCAAATCGGGACAGGGAGGGGATGAGCAGTTCTTC
TRBJ1-6 TRBV12-3/TRBV12-4 14 many TRBD1 CASSRQGANSPLNF TGTGCCAGCAGTCGACAGGGAGCTAATTCACCCCTCAACTTT
TRBJ2-1 TRBV7-9 16 many TRBD2 CASSLGSSGGYNEQFF TGTGCCAGCAGCTTAGGGTCTAGCGGGGGATACAATGAGCAGTTCTTC
TRBJ1-1 TRBV20-1 10 many - CSARSAEAFF TGCAGTGCTAGGTCGGCTGAAGCTTTCTTT
TRBJ2-2 TRBV10-3 11 many - CAITNTGELFF TGTGCCATCACGAACACCGGGGAGCTGTTTTTT
TRBJ2-7 TRBV5-1 12 many - CASSFSSYEQYF TGCGCCAGCAGCTTTAGCTCCTACGAGCAGTACTTC
TRBJ1-2 TRBV29-1 12 many - CSVRQADYGYTF TGCAGCGTTAGGCAGGCCGACTATGGCTACACCTTC
TRBJ2-7 TRBV3-1 12 - - CASSRTDYEQYF TGTGCCAGCAGCCGGACGGACTACGAGCAGTACTTC
TRBJ2-7 TRBV5-1 15 - TRBD1 CASSLAGGTGGEQYF TGCGCCAGCAGCTTGGCCGGTGGGACAGGGGGCGAGCAGTACTTC
TRBJ2-5 TRBV4-1 17 many - CASSQDPRLPRQETQYF TGCGCCAGCAGCCAAGATCCCCGCCTACCGCGGCAAGAGACCCAGTACTTC
TRBJ1-6 TRBV5-1 17 many - CASSLERNPSLRSPLHF TGCGCCAGCAGCTTGGAACGGAACCCCTCACTCCGTTCACCCCTCCACTTT
TRBJ2-1 TRBV20-1 15 many - CSGKSFRGSYNEQFF TGCAGTGGAAAGAGTTTCCGGGGGTCCTACAATGAGCAGTTCTTC
TRBJ1-5 TRBV28 14 once - CASSIPLSNQPQNF TGTGCCAGCAGTATACCCCTTAGCAATCAGCCCCAGAATTTT
TRBJ1-3 TRBV20-1 12 many - CSAAFGGNTIYF TGCAGTGCCGCATTTGGCGGAAACACCATATATTTT
TRBJ1-2 TRBV12-3/TRBV12-4 13 many - CASSLGAASGYTF TGTGCCAGCAGTTTAGGGGCCGCCTCGGGCTACACCTTC
TRBJ2-3 TRBV4-2 16 many - CASSQDGGLGTDTQYF TGTGCCAGCAGCCAAGATGGGGGGCTAGGCACAGATACGCAGTATTTT
TRBJ2-6 TRBV5-1 17 many - CASSLDQGSSGANVLTF TGCGCCAGCAGCTTGGATCAGGGATCCTCTGGGGCCAACGTCCTGACTTTC
TRBJ2-1 TRBV29-1 14 many - CSVEMMGSYNEQFF TGCAGCGTTGAAATGATGGGCTCCTACAATGAGCAGTTCTTC
TRBJ1-5 TRBV4-1 17 - - CASSQTDMGGANQPQHF TGCGCCAGCAGCCAGACAGACATGGGAGGGGCGAATCAGCCCCAGCATTTT
TRBJ2-3 TRBV10-3 11 - - CAIASTDTQYF TGTGCCATCGCCAGCACAGATACGCAGTATTTT
TRBJ1-5 TRBV7-8 15 many - CASSPVRWEAQPQHF TGTGCCAGCAGCCCCGTTCGGTGGGAGGCTCAGCCCCAGCATTTT
TRBJ2-5 TRBV5-6 13 many TRBD1 CASSPPGQGTQYF TGTGCCAGCAGCCCCCCGGGACAGGGGACCCAGTACTTC
TRBJ2-1 TRBV20-1 15 many - CSARDASTPNNEQFF TGCAGTGCTAGAGACGCGTCGACGCCCAACAATGAGCAGTTCTTC
TRBJ1-4 TRBV10-3 14 many - CAISESTRGEKLFF TGTGCCATCAGTGAGTCGACTCGGGGTGAAAAACTGTTTTTT